This is a list of T cell receptor beta chains from one sample in a study of metastatic and nonmetastatic thyroid tumors. MiXCR re-clonotyped the PCR reads for TCRdb. The sample lists about 92,000 clones; 15% were seen once. The source material was blood. Every receptor here comes from a female donor with papillary thyroid cancer or a benign thyroid nodule (not recorded which). Some clones in this sample may be carry-over from other donors' samples. Each CDR3 is given with its conserved first and last residue. D genes are given only for firm matches. Size is stated for part of the rows, as once, few or many counts, or as a class when the clone is expanded.

>TRBJ2-2|TRBD2|TRBV4-3|once
TGCGCCAGCAGCGGATCCCTGGGCGGGGGGGGCCCCGGGGAGCTGTTTTTT
CASSGSLGGGGPGELFF
>TRBJ2-3|-|TRBV6-1|few
TGTGCCAGCAGTCTAAGCACAGGTACGCAGTATTTT
CASSLSTGTQYF
>TRBJ2-3|-|TRBV19|many
TGTGCCAGTAGTCCCCGGACAGATACGCAGTATTTT
CASSPRTDTQYF
>TRBJ2-1|-|TRBV24-1|many
TGTGCCACCAGTGAGAGTGGACGGGACAATGAGCAGTTCTTC
CATSESGRDNEQFF
>TRBJ2-7|-|TRBV6-2/TRBV6-3|many
TGTGCCAGCAGTTACACCGGGGGGCCCAACGAGCAGTACTTC
CASSYTGGPNEQYF
>TRBJ2-5|-|TRBV29-1|many
TGCAGCGTAAAGGTCAACGGGGGGCTGGGGGAGACCCAGTACTTC
CSVKVNGGLGETQYF
>TRBJ2-5|TRBD1|TRBV30|few
TGTGCCTGGAGTGTGGGGACAGGGATCGAGACCCAGTACTTC
CAWSVGTGIETQYF
>TRBJ2-3|TRBD1|TRBV2|few
TGTGCCAGCAGTGGGACAGGGTTAGATACGCAGTATTTT
CASSGTGLDTQYF
>TRBJ2-1|-|TRBV20-1|-
TGCAGTGCTAGCTCTGTATCCAATGAGCAGTTCTTC
CSASSVSNEQFF
>TRBJ2-3|TRBD2|TRBV9|-
TGTGCCAGCAGGGGGGGACTAGCCCGAGATACGCAGTATTTT
CASRGGLARDTQYF
>TRBJ2-7|-|TRBV11-2|many
TGTGCCAGCAGCCCCGCGGCCAGGGCCTCATCCTACGAGCAGTACTTC
CASSPAARASSYEQYF
>TRBJ2-7|TRBD1|TRBV25-1|many
TGTGCCAGCAGTGGGACGACAGGGTCCCCCTACGAGCAGTACTTC
CASSGTTGSPYEQYF
>TRBJ2-7|TRBD1|TRBV2|many
TGTGCCATCAAGAATCCCGGGACAGGGAGGTACGAGCAGTACTTC
CAIKNPGTGRYEQYF
>TRBJ1-3|-|TRBV6-5|few
TGTGCCAGCAGTTGGGGCAGGGACTCTGGAAACACCATATATTTT
CASSWGRDSGNTIYF
>TRBJ2-2|-|TRBV15|many
TGTGCCACGGGCGTAAGGGGGGGGCTGGTCGGGGAGCTGTTTTTT
CATGVRGGLVGELFF
>TRBJ2-2|TRBD2|TRBV20-1|many
TGCAGTGCTGAGAGACTAGCGGGGCCCGGGGAGCTGTTTTTT
CSAERLAGPGELFF
>TRBJ2-1|TRBD1|TRBV20-1|many
TGCAGTGCGTATCGGGACAGAGCCTACAATGAGCAGTTCTTC
CSAYRDRAYNEQFF
>TRBJ2-5|-|TRBV7-2|-
TGTGCCAGCAGCCGCTCAGGAGGACTCCAAGAGACCCAGTACTTC
CASSRSGGLQETQYF
>TRBJ1-5|-|TRBV4-1|-
TGCGCCAGCAGCCAAGAGGGTAGTCGGCAGCCCCAGCATTTT
CASSQEGSRQPQHF
>TRBJ2-7|-|TRBV10-1|many
TGCGCCAGCTCTCGGGGGCACGAGCAGTACTTC
CASSRGHEQYF
>TRBJ1-4|-|TRBV7-9|many
TGTGCCAGCAGCTTAAATGAAAAACTGTTTTTT
CASSLNEKLFF
>TRBJ2-1|TRBD1|TRBV6-1|many
TGTGCCAGCAGCCGGACAGGGGGCAATGAGCAGTTCTTC
CASSRTGGNEQFF
>TRBJ2-5|-|TRBV6-2/TRBV6-3|many
TGTGCCAGCAGCCCCCGGGGGGCCAGCTTCGGAGAGACCCAGTACTTC
CASSPRGASFGETQYF
>TRBJ1-1|TRBD1|TRBV5-1|once
TGCGCCAGCAGCCGTGACCCGGGACAGGGGCTGTTGGTGACTGAAGCTTTCTTT
CASSRDPGQGLLVTEAFF
>TRBJ1-2|-|TRBV11-3|many
TGTGCCAGCAGCTTAGAATTCAAGGGCGGCTACACCTTC
CASSLEFKGGYTF
>TRBJ1-5|-|TRBV30|many
TGTGCCTGGTCAGGGGAGACCAATCAGCCCCAGCATTTT
CAWSGETNQPQHF
>TRBJ1-6|TRBD1|TRBV20-1|-
TGCAGTGCTAGGGACAGGGGGACCCGACCCTTTTGTTCACCCCTCCACTTT
CSARDRGTRPFCSPLHF
>TRBJ1-5|-|TRBV7-9|many
TGTGCCAGCAGCTTAACTGGGGGGGGCAGCAATCAGCCCCAGCATTTT
CASSLTGGGSNQPQHF
>TRBJ2-6|-|TRBV4-1|many
TGCGCCAGCAGTACGGAATCTGGGGCCAACGTCCTGACTTTC
CASSTESGANVLTF
>TRBJ2-7|-|TRBV5-1|-
TGCGCCAGCACCCAGGGTGTTGACAGGCAGCGAGAGCAGTACTTC
CASTQGVDRQREQYF
>TRBJ2-3|TRBD2|TRBV4-2|-
TGTGCCAGCAGCGACGGGGGTAGCGGGGGCAGCACAGATACGCAGTATTTT
CASSDGGSGGSTDTQYF
>TRBJ1-1|TRBD1|TRBV15|many
TGTGCCACCAGCACCAAGGGGGCAGAGAACACTGAAGCTTTCTTT
CATSTKGAENTEAFF
>TRBJ1-2|TRBD1|TRBV11-2|-
TGTGCCAGCAGCTTATCCCGTGGCAGGGGGACCTATGGCTACACCTTC
CASSLSRGRGTYGYTF
>TRBJ1-1|-|TRBV29-1|many
TGCAGCGTTGAAAAGGGTCGGGCGGGGGGAGCTTTCTTT
CSVEKGRAGGAFF
>TRBJ2-5|-|TRBV20-1|many
TGCAGTGCTACAGGGCCCGCTCAAGAGACCCAGTACTTC
CSATGPAQETQYF
>TRBJ1-1|-|TRBV7-9|few
TGTGCCAGCAAATTGAAAACTGAAGCTTTATTT
CASKLKTEALF
>TRBJ1-5|-|TRBV6-1|many
TGTGCCAGCAGACCCGGGACTGCACTAGAGCCCCAGCATTTT
CASRPGTALEPQHF
>TRBJ1-1|-|TRBV9|few
TGTGCCAGCAGCCCCCACTTCAGGGGAGAAGCGGACACTGAAGCTTTCTTT
CASSPHFRGEADTEAFF
>TRBJ2-7|TRBD1|TRBV20-1|many
TGCAGTGCTAGACCTCTCCGGGACAGGGGATCCTACGAGCAGTACTTC
CSARPLRDRGSYEQYF